The 15 T cell receptor beta chains below all came from one sample that was sequenced in a study of CD8+ T cells in alopecia areata. RNA was isolated and reverse transcribed to cDNA, the sequencing template. Clones were sequenced by immunoSEQ multiplex PCR, and TCRdb holds only the in-frame ones, with some missing. In the table there are some 150,000 clones, roughly 86% of which are singletons. The treatment was: oral pan-JAK inhibitor, 5-10 mg twice daily. Material: CD8+ T cells sorted from blood, obtained at week 4, from a patient treated with tofacitinib. The source of these receptors is a human donor with alopecia areata.

This chain links TRBV5-1 with TRBJ2-3, with D hard to call. Trimming removed 4 bases at V and 2 bases at J, with 11 bases between. The CDR3 spans 14 residues. Germline-derived CDR1 and CDR2 are SGHRS and YFSETQ. The CDR3 DNA follows: TGCGCCAGCAGCCTCGCAGATTACACAGATACGCAGTATTTT. Translation gives CASSLADYTDTQYF.

This chain links TRBV30 with TRBJ2-2; tentative D call: TRBD1 (5 bases). Looked up from germline, CDR1 is GTSNPN and CDR2 is SVGIG (reference sequence). Trimming removed 4 bases from V and 7 bases from J, with 13 bases in between. The CDR3 consists of 13 residues. The CDR3: CAWKSREFGELFF. CDR3 DNA: TGTGCCTGGAAGTCCAGGGAATTCGGGGAGCTGTTTTTT.

The genes are TRBV11-2 and TRBJ2-1; D not resolved. The germline V and J ends were trimmed by 2 bases and 7 bases, with 6 bases remaining between them. The CDR3 consists of 12 residues. Germline CDR1 and CDR2: SGHAT and FQNNGV. In nucleotides, the CDR3 is TGTGCCAGCAGCTTATTCAGGAATGAGCAGTTCTTC. This encodes CASSLFRNEQFF. Full variable domain (outside the CDR3, taken from reference TRBV11-2 and TRBJ2-1): EAGVAQSPRYKIIEKRQSVAFWCNPISGHATLYWYQQILGQGPKLLIQFQNNGVVDDSQLPKDRFSAERLKGVDSTLKIQPAKLEDSAVYLCASSLFRNEQFFGPGTRLTVL.

The chain recombines TRBV27 with TRBJ2-2; 7 bases match TRBD2. The V segment lost 5 bases and the J segment 1 base; nucleotides outside the gene matches: 7. CDR1 and CDR2 (germline): MNHEY, SMNVEV (reference sequence). CDR3 length: 16 residues. DNA of the CDR3: TGTGCCAGCAGTAGAGCTAGCGGACTGAACACCGGGGAGCTGTTTTTT. It specifies CASSRASGLNTGELFF.

As for this clone: One end of the junction does not line up with germline, which may come from a read error. The chain has TRBV28 and TRBJ2-3; 7 bases line up with TRBD1. Germline V CDR1 and CDR2: MDHEN, SYDVKM. The CDR3 loop spans 18 amino acids. CDR3 in amino acids: CAGSLGPGDSHDTDTQYF. The CDR3 coding sequence is TGTGCCGGCAGTTTGGGGCCCGGGGACAGCCACGACACAGATACGCAGTATTTT.

The chain couples TRBV5-4 to TRBJ2-1; D possibly corresponds to TRBD2 (6 bases). V was shortened by 4 bases and J by 8 bases, with 10 bases between the two germline ends. CDR1 is SGHNT and CDR2 is YYREEE in the germline V gene (reference sequence). CDR3 length: 12 amino acids. CDR3: CASSREEDEQFF. CDR3 DNA sequence: TGTGCCAGCAGCAGGGAGGAGGATGAGCAGTTCTTC.

The chain joins TRBV5-1 to TRBJ2-6; no clear D gene. Trimming left V 5 bases short and J 11 bases short, with 17 bases between. Germline CDR1 reads SGHRS; CDR2 reads YFSETQ. The CDR3 loop spans 14 amino acids. CDR3 region: CASSMWLLPHVLTF. CDR3 nucleotide sequence: TGCGCCAGCAGTATGTGGCTCCTTCCGCACGTCCTGACTTTC.

In this sample, this clone turned up once. The gene calls are TRBV27 and TRBJ2-3; a possible D gene is TRBD2 (6 bases). The V gene's germline CDR1 is MNHEY and CDR2 SMNVEV (reference sequence). The V end was cut by 3 bases, the J end by 6 bases, with 13 bases between. The CDR3 spans 14 residues. CDR3 region: CASSLIVAADTQYF. The CDR3 DNA follows: TGTGCCAGCAGTTTGATAGTAGCGGCGGATACGCAGTATTTT.

This chain connects TRBV4-1 to TRBJ2-3; no firm D call. The V and J ends lost 1 base and 6 bases respectively, with 14 bases between them. This CDR3 spans 15 amino acids. Germline CDR1 reads MGHRA; CDR2 reads YSYEKL. The CDR3 DNA follows: TGCGCCAGCAGCCAAGTGTCAGGAACCTCGGATACGCAGTATTTT. Protein product: CASSQVSGTSDTQYF.

J is TRBJ2-7 and V is TRBV7-2; 10 bases line up with TRBD1. This CDR3 has 14 residues. Germline values: CDR1 SGHTA, CDR2 FQGNSA. V was clipped by 6 bases and J by 2 bases; unmatched bases: 4. The CDR3 DNA follows: TGTGCCAGCAGTCGGGGACAGGGGACCTACGAGCAGTACTTC. It encodes CASSRGQGTYEQYF.

This chain uses TRBV15 with TRBJ1-1; no firm D call. Germline-derived CDR1 and CDR2 are LNHNV and YYDKDF (reference sequence). Trimming cost V 5 bases and J 6 bases, with 10 bases left between them. This CDR3 comprises 12 residues. The CDR3 reads CATSQDLPEAFF. The CDR3 DNA reads TGTGCCACCAGCCAAGACCTACCTGAAGCTTTCTTT.

The chain combines TRBV4-1 with TRBJ2-1; no clear D. Germline V gene data show CDR1 as MGHRA and CDR2 as YSYEKL. This CDR3 region has 12 residues. With 1 base removed from V and 7 bases from J, the gap between germline ends came to 5 bases. The CDR3 DNA reads as TGCGCCAGCAGCCAAGGTCGAAATGAGCAGTTCTTC. It specifies CASSQGRNEQFF.

The chain links TRBV13 to TRBJ2-2, with 13 nucleotides matching TRBD2. The J segment lost 4 bases and the V segment lost 6 bases, leaving 11 bases of the junction unmatched. There are 18 residues in the CDR3. The germline gives CDR1 PRHDT, CDR2 FYEKMQ (reference sequence). The CDR3 protein is CASSPGLAGAWLTGELFF. CDR3 DNA: TGTGCCAGCAGTCCTGGACTAGCGGGGGCATGGCTCACCGGGGAGCTGTTTTTT. The full variable domain, rest sourced from reference TRBV13 and TRBJ2-2, is AAGVIQSPRHLIKEKRETATLKCYPIPRHDTVYWYQQGPGQDPQFLISFYEKMQSDKGSIPDRFSAQQFSDYHSELNMSSLELGDSALYFCASSPGLAGAWLTGELFFGEGSRLTVL.

The chain is built from TRBV5-1 and TRBJ2-7; 9 nucleotides align to TRBD1. Germline CDR1 and CDR2: SGHRS and YFSETQ. The V gene end was trimmed by 5 bases and the J gene end by 3 bases; junction bases not matched to a gene: 3. CDR3 length: 13 residues. The CDR3, as DNA: TGCGCCAGCAGAACAGGGGGCTACTACGAGCAGTACTTC. It translates to CASRTGGYYEQYF.

The chain recombines TRBV29-1 with TRBJ2-2, with D uncertain. Germline V gene data show CDR1 as SQVTM and CDR2 as ANQGSEA. The CDR3 loop spans 12 amino acids. Trimming stripped 4 bases from V and 0 bases from J, with 3 bases between. The CDR3 region has the DNA TGCAGCGTTGCCGCGAACACCGGGGAGCTGTTTTTT. This encodes CSVAANTGELFF.